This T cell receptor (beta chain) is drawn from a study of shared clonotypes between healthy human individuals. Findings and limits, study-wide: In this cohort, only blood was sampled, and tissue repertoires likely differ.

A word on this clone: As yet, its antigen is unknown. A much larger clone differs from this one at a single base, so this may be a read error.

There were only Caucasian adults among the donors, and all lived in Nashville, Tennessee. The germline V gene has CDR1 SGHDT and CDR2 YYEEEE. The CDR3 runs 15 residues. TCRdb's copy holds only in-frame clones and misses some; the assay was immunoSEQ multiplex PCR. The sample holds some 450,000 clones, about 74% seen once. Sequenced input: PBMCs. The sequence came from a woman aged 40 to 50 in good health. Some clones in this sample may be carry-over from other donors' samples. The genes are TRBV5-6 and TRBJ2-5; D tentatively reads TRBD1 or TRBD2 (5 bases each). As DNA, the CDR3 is TGTGCCAGCAGCAGCGATCTTTGGGGGTCAGAGACCCGGTACTTC. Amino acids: CASSSDLWGSETRYF. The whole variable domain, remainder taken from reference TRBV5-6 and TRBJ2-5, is DAGVTQSPTHLIKTRGQQVTLRCSPKSGHDTVSWYQQALGQGPQFIFQYYEEEERQRGNFPDRFSGHQFPNYSSELNVNALLLGDSALYLCASSSDLWGSETRYFGPGTRLLVL.